This entry lists 19 T cell receptor beta chains sequenced from one sample in a study of CD8+ T cells in alopecia areata. Extracted RNA was reverse transcribed into cDNA, the sequencing template. This table comes from immunoSEQ multiplex PCR, and its TCRdb copy is limited to in-frame clones, with some not included. This sample has roughly 120,000 clones, each found more than once. Sequenced sample: lesional skin. The source is a C3H/HeJ mouse with alopecia areata. The strain is characterized by the MHC haplotype H2-k.

This clone has a handful of counts. Gene names are the mouse ones. The CDR3 end lies 4 residues beyond the end of the read and is filled in from the germline J gene. The chain carries TRBV13-3 and TRBJ1-2; 10 nucleotides line up with TRBD1. The ends lost 1 base at V and 0 bases at J; junction bases unmatched: 3. This CDR3 is built from 16 residues. Germline-derived CDR1 and CDR2 are NNHDY and SYVADS. The CDR3 sequence: CASSDFGQGANSDYTF. Partial CDR3 DNA: TGTGCCAGCAGTGATTTTGGACAGGGGGCAAACTCC.

To note about this clone: Genes here carry mouse names. The read gets to within 4 residues of the CDR3 end, and the germline J gene fills in the rest. The rearrangement uses TRBV1 and TRBJ2-3; TRBD2 might be the D (6 bases). Germline V lookup: CDR1 NSQYPW, CDR2 LRSPGD (reference sequence). Trimming left V 0 bases short and J 2 bases short, with 12 bases between. This CDR3 has 16 residues. The sequenced CDR3 bases are TGCACCTGCAGTGCAGAGATAGACTGGACTGCAGAA. Its protein product is CTCSAEIDWTAE. The complete CDR3 reads CTCSAEIDWTAETLYF.

Details on this clone: The gene symbols are mouse symbols. The read terminates 4 residues ahead of where the CDR3 ends, so the germline J gene completes it. This chain connects TRBV19 to TRBJ2-5, with a weak D call TRBD2 (6 bases). The ends were cut back, 2 bases at V and 0 bases at J, with 10 bases in the middle. The CDR3 has 15 amino acids. Looked up from germline, CDR1 is FNHDT and CDR2 is SITEND (reference sequence). The CDR3 region is CASSIWGPNQDTQYF. The DNA read from the CDR3 is TGTGCCAGCAGTATCTGGGGACCTAACCAAGAC.

This clone was counted only a few times. Mouse names are used for the genes. The CDR3 end lies 4 residues beyond the end of the read and is filled in from the germline J gene. The rearrangement uses TRBV13-2 and TRBJ2-1; 9 nucleotides match TRBD2. The CDR3 extends over 17 amino acids. Germline CDR1 and CDR2: NNHNN and SYGAGS (reference sequence). V gave up 0 bases and J gave up 0 bases; unmatched junction bases: 4. CDR3 DNA (partial): TGTGCCAGCGGTGATGCCTGGGGGGGACATAACTATGCT. This sequence encodes CASGDAWGGHNYA. Given in full, the CDR3 is CASGDAWGGHNYAEQFF.

A remark on this clone: Genes here carry mouse names. The read is 4 residues too short to cover the CDR3 end, so that end is filled in from the germline J gene. This chain links TRBV19 with TRBJ2-5; 13 nucleotides match TRBD2. This CDR3 spans 16 amino acids. With 5 bases clipped from V and 3 bases from J, the junction kept 6 bases outside the gene matches. From germline, CDR1 is FNHDT and CDR2 SITEND (reference sequence). CDR3: CASSPGTGGDQDTQYF. The CDR3 DNA, read in part, is TGTGCCAGCAGCCCCGGGACTGGGGGGGATCAAGAC.

The sample holds many counts of this clone. Gene names denote mouse genes. The read terminates 4 residues before the CDR3 end, so the remaining end is supplied by the germline J gene. The chain combines TRBV1 with TRBJ1-1, with 8 bases identical to TRBD1. CDR3 length: 15 residues. Germline V gene data show CDR1 as NSQYPW and CDR2 as LRSPGD (reference sequence). The trim removed 3 bases at V and 4 bases at J, leaving 7 bases unmatched. The CDR3 loop reads CTCSAPDRAGTEVFF. CDR3 DNA, as far as it was read: TGCACCTGCAGTGCCCCGGACAGGGCGGGCACA.

This clone turned up a few times. Gene names are the mouse ones. Read sequence stops 4 residues before the CDR3 end, and the germline J gene provides the missing end. V gene TRBV29 combines with J gene TRBJ2-7; maybe TRBD1 (6 bases). Germline CDR1 is MSHET and CDR2 is SYDVDS. The CDR3 loop spans 15 amino acids. V was shortened by 0 bases and J by 0 bases, with 9 bases between the two germline ends. The CDR3 DNA, read in part, is TGTGCTAGCAGTTTATCAGGACAGAGCTCCTAT. Amino acids: CASSLSGQSSY. The whole CDR3 sequence reads CASSLSGQSSYEQYF.

This clone was found many times. Gene names and germline refer to mouse. The read ends 4 residues shy of where the CDR3 ends; the end is completed using the germline J gene. The V gene is TRBV13-3, the J gene TRBJ2-1; TRBD2 matches at 8 bases. Germline V CDR1 and CDR2: NNHDY, SYVADS. The CDR3 is 13 amino acids. The CDR3 spells CASSLWGEPEQFF. CDR3 DNA, as far as it was read: TGTGCCAGCAGTCTCTGGGGGGAGCCT.

A remark on this clone: The germline and genes are mouse ones. The read ends 4 residues shy of where the CDR3 ends; the end is completed using the germline J gene. Additional DNA sequences in this sample encode the identical CDR3. J is TRBJ2-3 and V is TRBV13-3, with D unresolved. CDR3 size: 15 residues. From germline, CDR1 is NNHDY and CDR2 SYVADS. V dropped 0 bases and J dropped 0 bases, with 8 bases sitting between them. CDR3 amino acids: CASSDASSSAETLYF. CDR3 DNA, as far as it was read: TGTGCCAGCAGTGATGCGAGCAGCAGTGCAGAA.

Notes on this clone: Gene labels here are mouse ones. The read ends 4 residues early relative to the CDR3; the germline J gene fills the gap. This chain connects TRBV19 to TRBJ2-5, with a possible D match to TRBD1 (5 bases). This CDR3 contains 14 residues. With 5 bases removed from V and 0 bases from J, the gap between germline ends came to 10 bases. Germline CDR1 FNHDT, CDR2 SITEND (reference sequence). The part of the CDR3 DNA that was read is TGTGCCAGCAGCATGACAGATAACCAAGAC. It specifies CASSMTDNQD. The whole CDR3 sequence is CASSMTDNQDTQYF.

In regard to this clone: The genes and germline here are from mouse. From the germline J gene comes the end of the CDR3, since the read stops 4 residues before it. V gene TRBV17 combines with J gene TRBJ2-3, with 9 bases matching TRBD1. The germline V gene encodes CDR1 MNHDT and CDR2 YYDKIL. The CDR3 extends over 15 amino acids. After removal of 3 bases from V and 0 bases from J, the junction contained 1 base not matched to a gene. CDR3 loop: CASSRDRGSAETLYF. The DNA read from the CDR3 is TGTGCTAGCAGTAGGGACAGGGGTAGTGCAGAA.

This clone occurred many times. Any gene name here is a mouse gene name. Coverage ceases 4 residues before the CDR3 finishes, and the germline J gene fills in the end. The chain joins TRBV13-3 to TRBJ2-2, with D maybe TRBD1 (6 bases). CDR3 length equals 16 residues. Trimming removed 0 bases at V and 0 bases at J, with 9 bases between. CDR1 and CDR2 (germline): NNHDY, SYVADS. The DNA read from the CDR3 is TGTGCCAGCAGTGATGAGGGGGATGCAAACACCGGG. This gives the protein CASSDEGDANTG. The CDR3 as a whole reads CASSDEGDANTGQLYF.

This clone was recorded a few times. The genes and germline here are from mouse. The CDR3 is cut off 4 residues early in the read; its end comes from the germline J gene. The chain uses TRBV13-3 and TRBJ2-7, with D hard to call. The V end lost 1 base, the J end lost 3 bases, and 8 bases lay between the germline ends. The CDR3 length is 13 residues. Germline values: CDR1 NNHDY, CDR2 SYVADS. The covered CDR3 bases are TGTGCCAGCAGTGATTCGCCTGTCTAT. Amino acid sequence: CASSDSPVY. The entire CDR3 protein is CASSDSPVYEQYF.

Concerning this clone: The genes and germline here are from mouse. Read sequence stops 4 residues before the CDR3 end, and the germline J gene provides the missing end. The chain couples TRBV13-3 to TRBJ2-7, with D unclear. V was trimmed by 0 bases and J by 3 bases, leaving 10 bases between them. The CDR3 covers 14 residues. Germline assignment: CDR1 NNHDY and CDR2 SYVADS. The chain's CDR3 is CASSDAEQNYEQYF. The sequenced CDR3 bases are TGTGCCAGCAGTGATGCAGAGCAGAACTAT.

Note on this clone: The listed genes are named as in mouse. The missing CDR3 end, 4 residues past where the read stops, is filled in from the germline J gene. The genes are TRBV13-2 and TRBJ1-4; maybe TRBD1 (5 bases). V gave up 0 bases and J gave up 3 bases, with 6 bases separating them. The CDR3 spans 14 residues. In germline, CDR1 is NNHNN, CDR2 SYGAGS (reference sequence). The CDR3 here is CASGDADTNERLFF. Incomplete CDR3 DNA: TGTGCCAGCGGTGATGCGGACACCAACGAA.

Notes on this clone: TCRdb's protein does not match the DNA translation at residue 11; the protein provided is translated from the DNA. Any gene name here is a mouse gene name. Read coverage stops 3 residues before the CDR3 terminus; the germline J gene supplies the remainder. This chain joins TRBV1 and TRBJ1-6; 7 bases agree with TRBD1. TRBJ1-6 is given ORF status, its function remaining uncertain. The germline V gene encodes CDR1 NSQYPW and CDR2 LRSPGD (reference sequence). Trimming took 7 bases from V and 3 from J; bases not matched to a gene: 3. The CDR3 has 14 amino acids. The CDR3 bases that were read are TGCACCTGCACTAGACAGGGCTATAATTCGCCC. Encoded protein: CTCTRQGYNSP. The CDR3 in its entirety is CTCTRQGYNSPLYF.

This clone was seen repeatedly, ten times or more. The gene symbols are mouse symbols. The read stops 4 residues short of the end of the CDR3; the missing end is completed from the germline J gene. J is TRBJ1-4 and V is TRBV13-3; 7 positions agree with TRBD1. J gave up 0 bases and V 3 bases, and 5 bases lay outside the gene matches. Per germline, CDR1 NNHDY and CDR2 SYVADS. This CDR3 spans 16 amino acids. Partial CDR3 DNA: TGTGCCAGCAGTGCCTGGGACAGTCTTTCCAACGAA. This encodes CASSAWDSLSNE. The CDR3, in full, reads CASSAWDSLSNERLFF.

This clone showed up just a few times. Gene names are the mouse ones. The part of the CDR3 DNA that was read is TGTGCCAGCAGTGTACTGGGGGGGAGAAAC. Amino acid sequence: CASSVLGGRN. The whole CDR3 sequence reads CASSVLGGRNTLYF. The rearrangement joins TRBV13-3 to TRBJ2-4, with 10 bases aligning to TRBD2. Sequencing ends 4 residues short of the CDR3 end; the germline J gene provides the rest. The CDR3 is made up of 14 amino acids. Germline CDR1 reads NNHDY; CDR2 reads SYVADS.

This clone was counted a few times. The protein TCRdb lists differs from the translation of the DNA at residue 12; the protein given here is translated from the DNA itself. Genes and germline are mouse. The CDR3 bases that were read are TGTGCCAGCACCCAGGGAGGGAATTCTGGAAATACG. As protein: CASTQGGNSGNT. The full CDR3 sequence reads CASTQGGNSGNTLYF. V usage is TRBV13-3 and J usage is TRBJ1-3; a possible D gene is TRBD1 (5 bases). The read gets to within 3 residues of the CDR3 end, and the germline J gene fills in the rest. V lost 6 bases and J 0 bases, leaving 13 bases between the germline ends. CDR1 and CDR2 from the germline V gene are NNHDY and SYVADS. CDR3 length equals 15 residues.